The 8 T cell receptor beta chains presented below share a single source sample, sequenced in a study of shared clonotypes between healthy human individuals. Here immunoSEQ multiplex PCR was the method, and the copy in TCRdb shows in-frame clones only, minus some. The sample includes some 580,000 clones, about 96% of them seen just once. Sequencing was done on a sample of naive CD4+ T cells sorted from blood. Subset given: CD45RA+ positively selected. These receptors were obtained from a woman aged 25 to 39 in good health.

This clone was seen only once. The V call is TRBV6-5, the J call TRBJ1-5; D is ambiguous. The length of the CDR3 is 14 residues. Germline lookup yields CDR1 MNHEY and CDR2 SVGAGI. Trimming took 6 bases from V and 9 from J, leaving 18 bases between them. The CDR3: CASRIDRDGLPQHF. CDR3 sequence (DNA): TGTGCCAGCAGAATCGACCGGGATGGGTTGCCCCAGCATTTT.

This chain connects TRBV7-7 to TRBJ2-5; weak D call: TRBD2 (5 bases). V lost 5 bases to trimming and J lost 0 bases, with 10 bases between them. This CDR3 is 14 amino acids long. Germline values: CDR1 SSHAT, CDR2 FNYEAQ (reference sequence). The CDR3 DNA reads TGTGCCAGCAGCGAAGACTACCACCAAGAGACCCAGTACTTC. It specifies CASSEDYHQETQYF.

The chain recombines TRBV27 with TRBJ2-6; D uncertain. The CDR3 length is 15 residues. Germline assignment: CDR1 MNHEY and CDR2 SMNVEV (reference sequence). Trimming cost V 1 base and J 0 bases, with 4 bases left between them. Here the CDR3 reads CASSLFGSGANVLTF. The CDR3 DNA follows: TGTGCCAGCAGTTTATTCGGCTCTGGGGCCAACGTCCTGACTTTC.

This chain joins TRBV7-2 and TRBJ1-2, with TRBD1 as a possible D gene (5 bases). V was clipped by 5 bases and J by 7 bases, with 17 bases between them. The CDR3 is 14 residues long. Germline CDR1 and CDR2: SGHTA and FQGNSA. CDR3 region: CASSPQNGAAGYTF. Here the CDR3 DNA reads TGTGCCAGCAGCCCCCAGAATGGGGCGGCTGGCTACACCTTC.

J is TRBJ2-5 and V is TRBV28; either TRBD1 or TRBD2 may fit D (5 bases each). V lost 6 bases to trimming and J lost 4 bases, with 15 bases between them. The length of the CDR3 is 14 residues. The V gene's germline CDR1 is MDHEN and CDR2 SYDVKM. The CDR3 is CASRRDRGSETQYF. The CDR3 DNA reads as TGTGCCAGCAGAAGGGACCGCGGCTCAGAGACCCAGTACTTC.

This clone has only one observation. The CDR3 DNA reads TGTGCCAGCAGCCGAAACCTACAGGGGGGGGCCGGGGAGCTGTTTTTT. As protein: CASSRNLQGGAGELFF. This chain links TRBV5-4 with TRBJ2-2; TRBD1 is a possible D gene (8 bases). Germline V gene sequence: CDR1 SGHNT, CDR2 YYREEE (reference sequence). The CDR3 sequence is 16 residues long. The V and J ends lost 4 bases and 6 bases respectively, with 19 bases between them.

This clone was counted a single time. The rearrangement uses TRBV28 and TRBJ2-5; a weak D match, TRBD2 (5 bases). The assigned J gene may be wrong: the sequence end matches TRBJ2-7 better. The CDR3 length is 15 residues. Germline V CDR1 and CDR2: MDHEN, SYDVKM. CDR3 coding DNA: TGTGCCAGCAGTCCTCCTGCTACTCCTAGCCTCGAGCAGTACTTC. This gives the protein CASSPPATPSLEQYF.

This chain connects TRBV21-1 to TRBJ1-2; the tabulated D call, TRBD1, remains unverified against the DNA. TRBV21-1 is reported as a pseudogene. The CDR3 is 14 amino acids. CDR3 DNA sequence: TGTGCCAGCAGCCATTGGAGGACAGGGGAGGGCTACACCTTC. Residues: CASSHWRTGEGYTF.